The clone carrying this T cell receptor beta chain was seen once. Generated by immunoSEQ multiplex PCR, the TCRdb table keeps only in-frame clones and is missing some. The data contain 25,000 to 30,000 clones, roughly nine tenths of them singletons. These data originate in a study of blood T cell repertoires in COVID-19. The V end was cut by 5 bases, the J end by 6 bases, with 14 bases between. Germline-derived CDR1 and CDR2 are SNHLY and FYNNEI. This CDR3 has 13 residues. Sequenced sample: peripheral blood. The chain combines TRBV2 with TRBJ2-7; weak D call: TRBD1 (6 bases). The sequence derives from a human donor with acute or convalescent COVID-19. The donor label of this sample is uncertain. The chain's CDR3 is CASSTDTGIEQYF. The CDR3 DNA follows: TGTGCCAGCAGTACCGATACAGGGATCGAGCAGTACTTC.